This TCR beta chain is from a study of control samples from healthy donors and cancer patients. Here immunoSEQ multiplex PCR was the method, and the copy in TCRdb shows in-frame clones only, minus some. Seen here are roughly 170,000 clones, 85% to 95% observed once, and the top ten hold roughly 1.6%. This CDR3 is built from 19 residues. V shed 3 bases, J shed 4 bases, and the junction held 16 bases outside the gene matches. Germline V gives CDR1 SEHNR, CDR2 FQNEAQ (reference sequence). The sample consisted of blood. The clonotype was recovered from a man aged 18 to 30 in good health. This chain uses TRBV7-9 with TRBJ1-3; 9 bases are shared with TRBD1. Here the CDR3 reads CASSLAGTGRFLSGNTIYF. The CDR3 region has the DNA TGTGCCAGCAGCTTGGCCGGGACAGGGCGTTTTCTGAGCGGAAACACCATATATTTT.